The 28 T cell receptor beta chains reported below all come from one sample, sequenced in a study of blood T cell repertoires in COVID-19. This table comes from immunoSEQ multiplex PCR, and its TCRdb copy is limited to in-frame clones, with some not included. The sample has roughly 400,000 clones, around nine tenths seen once; the top ten hold 1.4% to 1.5%. What was sequenced was PBMCs or T cells enriched from blood (not recorded which). Every receptor here comes from a young woman who had been exposed to COVID-19.

The V gene is TRBV3-1 (or the pseudogene TRBV3-2), the J gene TRBJ2-7; 8 nucleotides align to TRBD2. This CDR3 comprises 15 residues. Germline V gene sequence: CDR1 LGHDT, CDR2 YNNKEL (reference sequence). Unmatched junction bases numbered 12, after V lost 4 bases and J lost 7 bases. DNA for the CDR3: TGTGCCAGCAGCCCAACGAGAGCGGGAGTAGGAGAGCAGTACTTC. Its translation: CASSPTRAGVGEQYF.

This chain links TRBV4-2 with TRBJ1-2, with D possibly being TRBD1 (6 bases). This CDR3 has 15 amino acids. V was trimmed by 0 bases and J by 2 bases, leaving 10 bases between them. Germline V CDR1 and CDR2: LGHNA, YNFKEQ. The CDR3 protein is CASSQEPGVNYGYTF. The CDR3 region has the DNA TGTGCCAGCAGCCAAGAGCCAGGGGTGAACTATGGCTACACCTTC.

The chain has TRBV28 and TRBJ2-7, with a weak D call TRBD1 (5 bases). V was trimmed by 4 bases and J by 0 bases, leaving 16 bases between them. Germline assignment: CDR1 MDHEN and CDR2 SYDVKM. The CDR3 is 16 residues long. The DNA for the CDR3 is TGTGCCAGCAGTTATCCGAGGACACAGAGCTCCTACGAGCAGTACTTC. It translates to CASSYPRTQSSYEQYF.

The chain has TRBV6-5 and TRBJ2-2; possible D gene TRBD2, 5 bases. Germline V gives CDR1 MNHEY, CDR2 SVGAGI. The CDR3 extends over 14 amino acids. With 7 bases removed from V and 7 bases from J, the gap between germline ends came to 16 bases. The CDR3 DNA is TGTGCCAGCACCCCATGGCGGGTTAGCGGGGAGCTGTTTTTT. Protein: CASTPWRVSGELFF.

The chain is built from TRBV5-1 and TRBJ2-7, with 9 nucleotides matching TRBD2. Germline V gene data show CDR1 as SGHRS and CDR2 as YFSETQ. Trimming removed 2 bases from V and 4 bases from J; junction bases left unmatched: 4. CDR3 length: 14 residues. DNA of the CDR3: TGCGCCAGCAGCTTATCCAGCGGGAGGTACGAGCAGTACTTC. Residues: CASSLSSGRYEQYF.

V gene TRBV9 combines with J gene TRBJ1-1; possible D gene TRBD1, 5 bases. Germline V lookup: CDR1 SGDLS, CDR2 YYNGEE. Trimming pared 4 bases from V and 4 bases from J, leaving 17 bases between. This CDR3 spans 15 amino acids. CDR3 sequence: CASSPHQGFGTEAFF. In DNA, the CDR3 is TGTGCCAGCAGCCCCCACCAGGGTTTTGGCACTGAAGCTTTCTTT.

The chain uses TRBV7-8 and TRBJ2-1; 12 bases agree with TRBD1. V dropped 3 bases and J dropped 6; count of bases not matched to a gene: 3. CDR3 length: 15 residues. Germline loops: CDR1 SGHVS, CDR2 FQNEAQ. CDR3 sequence: CASSLGTGGSNEQFF. The CDR3 DNA sequence: TGTGCCAGCAGCTTGGGGACAGGGGGCTCCAATGAGCAGTTCTTC. Complete variable domain (other parts from reference TRBV7-8 and TRBJ2-1): GAGVSQSPRYKVAKRGQDVALRCDPISGHVSLFWYQQALGQGPEFLTYFQNEAQLDKSGLPSDRFFAERPEGSVSTLKIQRTQQEDSAVYLCASSLGTGGSNEQFFGPGTRLTVL.

The V call is TRBV23-1, the J call TRBJ2-1, with 8 bases matching TRBD1. TRBV23-1 is an ORF for which the function is uncertain. CDR3 length: 16 residues. The V gene end was trimmed by 2 bases and the J gene end by 8 bases; junction bases not matched to a gene: 11. The CDR3, as DNA: TGCGCCAGCAGTCAACGCCGACAGGGGCGTTTCCATGAGCAGTTCTTC. This sequence encodes CASSQRRQGRFHEQFF.

Notes on this clone: Given a much more abundant clone one base away, this may be a read error. The chain links TRBV7-2 to TRBJ2-7; D is unclear. Trimming took off 4 bases at V and 0 bases at J, with 4 bases between the two ends. From germline, CDR1 is SGHTA and CDR2 FQGNSA. The CDR3 runs 12 residues. DNA for the CDR3: TGTGCCAGCAGCTCCAGCTCCTACGAGCAGTACTTC. This gives the protein CASSSSSYEQYF. Complete variable domain (other parts from reference TRBV7-2 and TRBJ2-7): GAGVSQSPSNKVTEKGKDVELRCDPISGHTALYWYRQSLGQGLEFLIYFQGNSAPDKSGLPSDRFSAERTGGSVSTLTIQRTQQEDSAVYLCASSSSSYEQYFGPGTRLTVT.

The V call is TRBV1, the J call TRBJ1-1. TRBV1 is designated a pseudogene. The CDR3 consists of 11 residues. The CDR3 reads CTSSRSGEAFF. The CDR3 nucleotides read TGCACCAGCAGCCGCTCCGGGGAAGCTTTCTTT.

The rearrangement uses TRBV5-4 and TRBJ2-7; the D is unclear. The length of the CDR3 is 14 residues. V was trimmed by 4 bases and J by 4 bases, leaving 15 bases between them. Germline CDR1 is SGHNT and CDR2 is YYREEE (reference sequence). The CDR3 coding sequence is TGTGCCAGCAGCCTAGATCAAGACCTTTACGAGCAGTACTTC. Translating it yields CASSLDQDLYEQYF.

This clone was seen only once. V is TRBV6-5 and J is TRBJ2-7, with D maybe TRBD1 (6 bases). Germline V gene data show CDR1 as MNHEY and CDR2 as SVGAGI. With 5 bases removed from V and 4 bases from J, the gap between germline ends came to 12 bases. The CDR3 is made up of 13 amino acids. In DNA form, the CDR3 reads TGTGCCAGCAGTCGCACACAGGGATACGAGCAGTACTTC. Its protein product is CASSRTQGYEQYF.

This chain joins TRBV2 and TRBJ1-4; 11 nucleotides align to TRBD1. The CDR3 consists of 14 residues. V trimming: 4 bases; J trimming: 7 bases; junction bases outside the gene matches: 2. In germline, CDR1 is SNHLY, CDR2 FYNNEI. DNA for the CDR3: TGTGCCAGCAGTGGGACAGGGGGCCTTGAAAAACTGTTTTTT. It specifies CASSGTGGLEKLFF.

The chain recombines TRBV5-5 with TRBJ2-1; 7 nucleotides align to TRBD2. The V and J ends lost 0 bases and 0 bases, in that order; junction bases with no gene match: 3. CDR1 and CDR2 (germline): SGHKS, YYEKEE (reference sequence). This CDR3 comprises 16 residues. The CDR3 reads CASSLASGGSYNEQFF. DNA for the CDR3: TGTGCCAGCAGCTTGGCGTCGGGGGGCTCCTACAATGAGCAGTTCTTC.

The chain uses TRBV6-9 and TRBJ1-6, with 7 nucleotides matching TRBD1. Germline V gives CDR1 MNHGY, CDR2 SVAAGI. The CDR3 runs 15 residues. Losses at the gene ends were 3 bases for V and 6 bases for J; bases not matched to a gene: 5. In DNA, the CDR3 is TGTGCCAGCAGTTACCAGGGACAGTCTAATTCACCCCTCCACTTT. Translating gives CASSYQGQSNSPLHF.

The chain recombines TRBV19 with TRBJ2-2; D unclear. V shed 5 bases and J shed 0 bases, with 4 bases lying between them. The CDR3 runs 13 residues. The V gene's germline CDR1 is LNHDA and CDR2 SQIVND (reference sequence). The chain's CDR3 is CASSPANTGELFF. The CDR3 DNA follows: TGTGCCAGTAGTCCTGCGAACACCGGGGAGCTGTTTTTT.

The rearrangement uses TRBV5-6 and TRBJ1-2; tentatively, D is TRBD1 (5 bases). The V gene lost 3 bases and the J gene lost 4 bases, with 19 bases spanning the gap. The CDR3 sequence is 16 residues long. CDR1 and CDR2 from the germline V gene are SGHDT and YYEEEE. CDR3 amino acids: CASSSTRDSRVYGYTF. The CDR3 DNA sequence: TGTGCCAGCAGCTCGACCCGGGACTCTAGGGTCTATGGCTACACCTTC.

CDR3 bases: TGTGCCAGCAGATTAGCGGGAGGCCCCTCCTACAATGAGCAGTTCTTC. Its protein product is CASRLAGGPSYNEQFF. The rearrangement joins TRBV5-4 to TRBJ2-1; 10 positions match TRBD2. Germline V lookup: CDR1 SGHNT, CDR2 YYREEE (reference sequence). With 5 bases clipped from V and 0 bases from J, the junction kept 5 bases outside the gene matches. The CDR3 runs to 16 residues.

This clone was recorded a few times. The rearrangement joins TRBV19 to TRBJ1-1, with a weak D call TRBD1 (6 bases). The CDR3 is 16 residues long. The germline V gene has CDR1 LNHDA and CDR2 SQIVND (reference sequence). Trimming left V 5 bases short and J 1 base short, with 17 bases between. CDR3 nucleotide sequence: TGTGCCAGTAGTCCCCGTCCAGGGGCGAGGAACACTGAAGCTTTCTTT. Translated: CASSPRPGARNTEAFF.

The chain has TRBV4-2 and TRBJ2-7, with D possibly being TRBD2 (6 bases). Germline V lookup: CDR1 LGHNA, CDR2 YNFKEQ. The CDR3 totals 15 residues. V was clipped by 4 bases and J by 1 base, with 14 bases between them. The DNA of the CDR3 is TGTGCCAGCAGCCCCCTGGGAAGCGGGTCCTACGAGCAGTACTTC. It translates to CASSPLGSGSYEQYF.

The V gene is TRBV12-3 or TRBV12-4, the J gene TRBJ2-7; maybe TRBD2 (6 bases). The germline V and J ends were trimmed by 7 bases and 3 bases, with 13 bases remaining between them. The CDR3 contains 13 residues. The CDR3 here is CASNPGGDYEQYF. The CDR3 DNA is TGTGCCAGCAATCCCGGGGGAGACTACGAGCAGTACTTC.

V and J are TRBV6-5 and TRBJ1-1; TRBD1 is a possible D gene (5 bases). Germline CDR1 is MNHEY and CDR2 is SVGAGI. Between the trimmed V and J ends, which lost 2 bases and 7 bases, there was a span of 11 bases. This CDR3 has 13 amino acids. CDR3 sequence: CASSYRPDSEAFF. The DNA for the CDR3 is TGTGCCAGCAGTTACCGCCCCGACAGTGAAGCTTTCTTT.

The chain uses TRBV6-4 and TRBJ2-7; 13 nucleotides line up with TRBD2. CDR3 length: 15 residues. Germline CDR1 is MRHNA and CDR2 is SNTAGT. V was pared by 6 bases and J by 2 bases, with 4 bases of the junction left unmatched. CDR3 DNA: TGTGCCAGCAGCGTACTAGCGGGAGGGCCCTACGAGCAGTACTTC. Protein sequence: CASSVLAGGPYEQYF.

The V call is TRBV27, the J call TRBJ1-5; 7 positions agree with TRBD1. V dropped 5 bases and J dropped 0; count of bases not matched to a gene: 7. The CDR3 consists of 16 residues. The germline CDR1 and CDR2 sequences are MNHEY and SMNVEV (reference sequence). CDR3 coding DNA: TGTGCCAGCAGTCCAGCCGGGACAGATAGCAATCAGCCCCAGCATTTT. Translated, it gives CASSPAGTDSNQPQHF.

In the case of this clone: Other DNA sequences from this sample encode an identical CDR3 as well. The chain links TRBV2 to TRBJ2-7; D perhaps matches TRBD1 (6 bases). Germline V gene sequence: CDR1 SNHLY, CDR2 FYNNEI. The germline V and J ends were trimmed by 8 bases and 4 bases, with 12 bases remaining between them. This CDR3 has 12 amino acids. CDR3 nucleotides: TGTGCCAGCTCTCGGGACACTTACGAGCAGTACTTC. Translated: CASSRDTYEQYF.

The chain has TRBV5-6 and TRBJ1-2; possibly TRBD1 for D (6 bases). Germline V gene data show CDR1 as SGHDT and CDR2 as YYEEEE. The CDR3 runs to 12 residues. Between the trimmed V and J ends, which lost 4 bases and 4 bases, there was a span of 8 bases. The CDR3 nucleotides are TGTGCCAGCAGCGAGGACAGCTATGGCTACACCTTC. Protein product: CASSEDSYGYTF.

V usage is TRBV18 and J usage is TRBJ1-1; the D is unclear. Trimming removed 3 bases at V and 1 base at J, with 9 bases between. Germline V gives CDR1 KGHSH, CDR2 LQKENI. This CDR3 has 14 residues. CDR3 in amino acids: CASSPDISNTEAFF. The CDR3 nucleotides read TGTGCCAGCTCACCCGACATTTCGAACACTGAAGCTTTCTTT.

Note on this clone: The identical CDR3 is also encoded by other nucleotide sequences in the sample. V and J are TRBV20-1 and TRBJ2-1; D may be TRBD1 (6 bases). Germline CDR1 DFQATT, CDR2 SNEGSKA (reference sequence). Trimming removed 0 bases from V and 9 bases from J, with 6 bases in between. The CDR3 loop spans 11 amino acids. CDR3 sequence reads: CSARDRGEQFF. Here the CDR3 DNA reads TGCAGTGCTAGAGACAGGGGTGAGCAGTTCTTC.